This is a list of T cell receptor beta chains from one sample in a study of cytomegalovirus exposure and HLA in healthy donors. Sequencing was performed with immunoSEQ multiplex PCR; in TCRdb, only in-frame clones are kept and a portion is missing. The sample has 150,000 to 200,000 clones, 81% seen once. Source material: PBMCs. The receptor set was obtained from a woman under 30 in good health and CMV-seropositive. Both conserved end residues are part of each CDR3. The size field is filled for only some rows; it gives once, few, many or a size class.

J gene,clone size,V gene,CDR3 protein
TRBJ2-7,-,TRBV4-1,CASSQNSGGPYEQYF
TRBJ1-4,once,TRBV13,CASSRWDRDEKLFF
TRBJ1-1,-,TRBV28,CASSSQGMGTEAFF
TRBJ1-6,few,TRBV25-1,CASSELDRDGDSPLHF
TRBJ2-5,-,TRBV11-3,CASSLGAGERYF
TRBJ2-5,-,TRBV5-6,CASSLWGQTQYF
TRBJ2-5,-,TRBV6-1,CASSDGTRVPKETQYF
TRBJ1-6,-,TRBV7-7,CASSLSYNSPLHF
TRBJ2-3,-,TRBV7-9,CASSPAGGVRNTQYF
TRBJ2-2,-,TRBV27,CASSFGTPTGELFF
TRBJ2-5,-,TRBV6-4,CASSDWRGGTQYF
TRBJ1-2,once,TRBV6-5,CATRLGSDFYGYTF
TRBJ1-6,once,TRBV4-1,CASSQGPLQGNQNSPLHF
TRBJ2-5,-,TRBV15,CATRVTSEETQYF
TRBJ1-2,-,TRBV7-2,CASSLGRRGRGDGGYTF
TRBJ2-7,-,TRBV18,CASSPTGYEQYF
TRBJ2-7,-,TRBV27,CASSFGGTGNSRDEQYF
TRBJ2-7,-,TRBV18,CASSPTEGAGEQYF
TRBJ1-1,-,TRBV7-9,CASSLIGQRQGMNTEAFF
TRBJ1-5,-,TRBV6-4,CARIIGPQGGNQPQHF
TRBJ1-2,-,TRBV5-1,CASSLGREGRQGANGYTF
TRBJ1-2,-,TRBV10-2,CATYSGIVQVGYGYTF
TRBJ2-7,-,TRBV4-3,CASSQAQGNHEQYF
TRBJ1-5,-,TRBV6-6,CASSYSEGQPQHF
TRBJ1-5,-,TRBV6-4,CASRMKEDREDFNQPQHF
TRBJ1-3,-,TRBV6-6,CASSSAGQSGNTIYF
TRBJ2-3,-,TRBV6-1,CASTLGGALDTQYF
TRBJ2-5,-,TRBV10-3,CAISESGAQETQYF
TRBJ2-5,-,TRBV29-1,CSSKKKGMGPRQETQYF